These 9 T cell receptor beta chains were sequenced from one sample in a study of T cell repertoires in cytomegalovirus infection. From the reads, TCRdb called clonotypes with MiXCR, one entry per CDR3 protein. The table shows roughly 150,000 distinct CDR3 sequences, with less than 25% occurring only once. No antigen has been assigned to these receptors. The sequences come from CD8+ T cells from cultured PBMCs, collected from culture after CMV antigen stimulation. These receptors originate from a human donor in good health (CMV status not recorded). Some clones in this sample may be carry-over from other donors' samples.

This clonotype has a handful of counts. V gene TRBV27 combines with J gene TRBJ1-2; TRBD1 might be the D (5 bases). The CDR3 consists of 15 residues. From germline, CDR1 is MNHEY and CDR2 SMNVEV (reference sequence). Trimming took 2 bases from V and 8 from J, leaving 18 bases between them. CDR3 nucleotide sequence: TGTGCCAGCAGTTTAGGGACTACTTTATTAGGGGGCTACACCTTC. Its translation: CASSLGTTLLGGYTF.

This chain uses TRBV25-1 with TRBJ1-1, with 7 nucleotides matching TRBD1. The CDR3 sequence is 15 residues long. J gave up 0 bases and V 5 bases, and 6 bases lay outside the gene matches. The germline gives CDR1 MGHDK, CDR2 SYGVNS. CDR3 protein: CASSNPGQLNTEAFF. CDR3 bases: TGTGCCAGCAGTAACCCGGGACAGCTGAACACTGAAGCTTTCTTT.

The chain recombines TRBV7-2 with TRBJ2-4; the D call may be TRBD1 or TRBD2 (5 bases each). Looked up from germline, CDR1 is SGHTA and CDR2 is FQGNSA. The germline V and J ends were trimmed by 6 bases and 4 bases, with 13 bases remaining between them. The CDR3 totals 14 residues. Written as DNA, the CDR3 is TGTGCCAGCAGGGGGGAAAATCCGAAAAACATTCAGTACTTC. It is translated as CASRGENPKNIQYF.

This chain connects TRBV20-1 to TRBJ1-2; no firm D call. V was shortened by 1 base and J by 3 bases, with 18 bases between the two germline ends. The CDR3 is made up of 16 amino acids. The germline V gene encodes CDR1 DFQATT and CDR2 SNEGSKA (reference sequence). CDR3 residues: CSARGQSLRLDYGYTF. In nucleotides, the CDR3 is TGCAGTGCTAGAGGTCAGAGCTTACGTTTAGACTATGGCTACACCTTC.

This clonotype appeared a few times. This chain joins TRBV4-3 and TRBJ2-1; TRBD2 matches 7 bases. CDR1 is LGHNA and CDR2 is YSLEER in the germline V gene. The ends lost 1 base at V and 3 bases at J; junction bases unmatched: 3. The CDR3 loop spans 15 amino acids. CDR3 nucleotides: TGCGCCAGCAGCCAAGTTTCTAGCGGCTACAATGAGCAGTTCTTC. Amino acids: CASSQVSSGYNEQFF.

The J gene is TRBJ1-2, the V gene TRBV12-3 or TRBV12-4, with D hard to call. This CDR3 is built from 13 residues. Trimming removed 6 bases from V and 4 bases from J, with 12 bases in between. The CDR3 DNA sequence: TGTGCCAGCAGCCGCTCGCAGGTCTATGGCTACACCTTC. As protein: CASSRSQVYGYTF.

The sample holds many counts of this clonotype. The J gene is TRBJ2-1, the V gene TRBV19; tentatively, D is TRBD1 (5 bases). Trimming shortened V by 0 bases and J by 8 bases, and 11 bases separated the two germline ends. Germline CDR1 is LNHDA and CDR2 is SQIVND (reference sequence). This CDR3 is built from 14 residues. CDR3 sequence reads: CASSIDFVRDEQFF. DNA of the CDR3: TGTGCCAGTAGTATAGATTTTGTCAGGGATGAGCAGTTCTTC.

The V call is TRBV7-8, the J call TRBJ1-6; TRBD1 matches 10 bases. The CDR3 is made up of 15 amino acids. CDR1 and CDR2 (germline): SGHVS, FQNEAQ. V shed 4 bases, J shed 8 bases, and the junction held 5 bases outside the gene matches. The CDR3 protein is CASSSETGGHSPLHF. The DNA for the CDR3 is TGTGCCAGCAGCTCCGAGACAGGGGGCCATTCACCCCTCCACTTT.

This clonotype was recorded a few times. This chain uses TRBV7-8 with TRBJ1-4; no clear D gene. Trimming took off 2 bases at V and 8 bases at J, with 9 bases between the two ends. This CDR3 is 13 amino acids long. The germline CDR1 and CDR2 sequences are SGHVS and FQNEAQ. This CDR3 is CASSLMGGEKLFF. DNA for the CDR3: TGTGCCAGCAGCTTAATGGGAGGCGAAAAACTGTTTTTT.